This note documents a single T cell receptor (beta chain) sequence. Its antigen is unknown. Trimming cost V 6 bases and J 3 bases, with 11 bases left between them. The CDR3 is 13 residues long. The data belong to a study of post-analysis software for immune sequencing data. The study's findings and limits: Four or five TRBV segments were more frequent in patients than controls; TRBV5-6, TRBV5-1 and TRBV20-1 belonged to this group.

The library was made from cDNA and included unique molecular identifiers. TCRdb passed the PCR reads through MiXCR, listing each CDR3 protein once. The sample shows approximately 660,000 distinct CDR3 sequences, 59% of them seen only once. Sequenced: blood. The origin of this receptor is a girl aged 2 to 10 with multiple sclerosis. The rearrangement joins TRBV12-3 or TRBV12-4 to TRBJ1-2; possible D gene TRBD1, 6 bases. The CDR3 is CASSQDSHYGYTF. In DNA, the CDR3 is TGTGCCAGCAGCCAGGACAGTCACTATGGCTACACCTTC.